Shown below are 30 T cell receptor beta chains from a single sample sequenced in a study of pediatric ulcerative colitis. Using immunoSEQ multiplex PCR, the repertoire was profiled, and TCRdb retains in-frame clones only, with some absent. Of about 64,000 clones listed, over 70% were seen once; the top ten hold 5.2%. The specimen was blood. The receptors derive from a boy aged 10-17 years with moderate ulcerative colitis.

The J gene is TRBJ2-1, the V gene TRBV11-2, with 12 bases aligning to TRBD2. The J segment lost 2 bases and the V segment lost 4 bases, leaving 12 bases of the junction unmatched. Germline V gives CDR1 SGHAT, CDR2 FQNNGV. The CDR3 length is 19 residues. The CDR3, as DNA: TGTGCCAGCAGCTCCTTCTGGACTAGCGGGAAAGGAACCTACAATGAGCAGTTCTTC. The encoded protein is CASSSFWTSGKGTYNEQFF.

This clone was picked up one time. The chain uses TRBV4-1 and TRBJ2-1, with D unclear. Germline V gene lookup returns CDR1 MGHRA and CDR2 YSYEKL. This CDR3 comprises 14 residues. Trimming took off 0 bases at V and 4 bases at J, with 7 bases between the two ends. CDR3 DNA: TGCGCCAGCAGCCAAGACCCGGATTACAATGAGCAGTTCTTC. It yields the protein CASSQDPDYNEQFF.

This clone was observed a handful of times. This chain connects TRBV18 to TRBJ1-1; unclear D gene. V gave up 3 bases and J gave up 5 bases, with 13 bases separating them. This CDR3 comprises 14 residues. Germline CDR1 KGHSH, CDR2 LQKENI. The DNA of the CDR3 is TGTGCCAGCTCACCGGTAGTTTCCGGGACTGAAGCTTTCTTT. This codes for CASSPVVSGTEAFF.

The chain recombines TRBV29-1 with TRBJ2-3; 10 nucleotides line up with TRBD2. The J segment lost 5 bases and the V segment lost 4 bases, leaving 9 bases of the junction unmatched. The length of the CDR3 is 15 residues. Germline V gene lookup returns CDR1 SQVTM and CDR2 ANQGSEA. CDR3 sequence (DNA): TGCAGCGTTGCGAACCCTAGCGGGAGTAAAGATACGCAGTATTTT. Encoded protein: CSVANPSGSKDTQYF.

The V gene is TRBV25-1, the J gene TRBJ2-5; 7 bases fit TRBD1. The J segment lost 1 base and the V segment lost 3 bases, leaving 8 bases of the junction unmatched. This CDR3 contains 16 residues. CDR1 is MGHDK, CDR2 SYGVNS, per germline. CDR3 nucleotide sequence: TGTGCCAGCAGTGACTTGATACAGGGGACCCAAGAGACCCAGTACTTC. Its protein is CASSDLIQGTQETQYF.

This chain uses TRBV6-5 with TRBJ1-1; 9 nucleotides agree with TRBD1. CDR3 length equals 15 residues. Germline values: CDR1 MNHEY, CDR2 SVGAGI. With 6 bases clipped from V and 4 bases from J, the junction kept 9 bases outside the gene matches. In DNA form, the CDR3 reads TGTGCCAGCAGACCGCCGGGACAGGGAGGCACTGAAGCTTTCTTT. It codes for CASRPPGQGGTEAFF.

The V call is TRBV11-2, the J call TRBJ2-7; maybe TRBD2 (5 bases). The CDR3 consists of 14 residues. With 1 base removed from V and 0 bases from J, the gap between germline ends came to 7 bases. From germline, CDR1 is SGHAT and CDR2 FQNNGV. CDR3 region: CASSLGLRSYEQYF. As DNA, the CDR3 is TGTGCCAGCAGCTTAGGACTACGCTCCTACGAGCAGTACTTC.

This clone was counted once. This sequence joins TRBV27 and TRBJ1-1, with TRBD1 matching over 7 bases. The CDR3 extends over 16 amino acids. The germline V gene encodes CDR1 MNHEY and CDR2 SMNVEV (reference sequence). V lost 6 bases to trimming and J lost 0 bases; unmatched junction nucleotides: 10. CDR3 loop: CASSSITGELNTEAFF. Written as DNA, the CDR3 is TGTGCCAGCAGCTCAATTACAGGGGAGCTGAACACTGAAGCTTTCTTT.

The chain is built from TRBV9 and TRBJ2-2; TRBD1 aligns across 7 bases. Germline-derived CDR1 and CDR2 are SGDLS and YYNGEE. There are 15 residues in the CDR3. J gave up 7 bases and V 4 bases, and 10 bases lay outside the gene matches. CDR3 loop: CASSPLAGGYGELFF. For the CDR3, the DNA is TGTGCCAGCAGCCCCCTGGCAGGGGGATACGGGGAGCTGTTTTTT.

The J gene is TRBJ1-1, the V gene TRBV9; D uncertain. Looked up from germline, CDR1 is SGDLS and CDR2 is YYNGEE. Trimming took off 0 bases at V and 1 base at J, with 10 bases between the two ends. The CDR3 sequence is 15 residues long. DNA for the CDR3: TGTGCCAGCAGCGTAGTTGAGTCCCCGAACACTGAAGCTTTCTTT. It is translated as CASSVVESPNTEAFF.

The chain carries TRBV19 and TRBJ1-2; D is perhaps TRBD1 (6 bases). Trimming removed 6 bases at V and 2 bases at J, with 10 bases between. The CDR3 totals 13 residues. The germline CDR1 and CDR2 sequences are LNHDA and SQIVND (reference sequence). The CDR3 bases are TGTGCCAGTAGGGGGGCACAGAACTATGGCTACACCTTC. This translates into CASRGAQNYGYTF.

The chain carries TRBV5-8 and TRBJ1-2, with 7 bases matching TRBD1. The CDR3 totals 13 residues. Unmatched junction bases numbered 5, after V lost 5 bases and J lost 4 bases. Germline V gene lookup returns CDR1 SGHTS and CDR2 YDEGEE. The CDR3 sequence is CASRQGGGYGYTF. CDR3 sequence (DNA): TGTGCCAGCAGGCAGGGGGGTGGCTATGGCTACACCTTC. The full variable domain, its missing parts supplied by reference TRBV5-8 and TRBJ1-2, is EAGVTQSPTHLIKTRGQQATLRCSPISGHTSVYWYQQALGLGLQFLLWYDEGEERNRGNFPPRFSGRQFPNYSSELNVNALELEDSALYLCASRQGGGYGYTFGSGTRLTVV.

The rearrangement uses TRBV7-6 and TRBJ2-7; D perhaps matches TRBD1 (5 bases). The germline V and J ends were trimmed by 9 bases and 4 bases, with 22 bases remaining between them. CDR1 is SGHVS and CDR2 is FNYEAQ in the germline V gene. The CDR3 has 15 amino acids. DNA for the CDR3: TGTGCCAGTCAGGCTAGTAGGGGCGGCGAGTACGAGCAGTACTTC. This gives the protein CASQASRGGEYEQYF.

The CDR3 loop reads CASSTQGSGELFF. The DNA of the CDR3 is TGTGCCAGCAGCACACAGGGCTCCGGGGAGCTGTTTTTT. The chain links TRBV11-3 to TRBJ2-2, with D perhaps matching TRBD1 (6 bases). Germline CDR1 is SGHNT and CDR2 is YENEEA. Trimming removed 5 bases at V and 6 bases at J, with 10 bases between. The CDR3 runs 13 residues. Using reference TRBV11-3 and TRBJ2-2 for the parts outside the CDR3, the full variable domain is EAGVVQSPRYKIIEKKQPVAFWCNPISGHNTLYWYLQNLGQGPELLIRYENEEAVDDSQLPKDRFSAERLKGVDSTLKIQPAELGDSAVYLCASSTQGSGELFFGEGSRLTVL.

This sequence joins TRBV19 and TRBJ1-5; D is undetermined. Germline CDR1 and CDR2: LNHDA and SQIVND (reference sequence). V gave up 0 bases and J gave up 6 bases, with 27 bases separating them. The CDR3 has 20 residues. The CDR3 bases are TGTGCCAGTAGTATAGATCGAGTGCCGGGAGCCCTAGGCCCAGGTCAGCCCCAGCATTTT. Translation gives CASSIDRVPGALGPGQPQHF.

The chain uses TRBV27 and TRBJ2-7; weak D call: TRBD1 (6 bases). The germline CDR1 and CDR2 sequences are MNHEY and SMNVEV (reference sequence). This CDR3 spans 15 amino acids. V was trimmed by 4 bases and J by 2 bases, leaving 15 bases between them. In DNA, the CDR3 is TGTGCCAGCAGTTCTCCAAACAGGGCTGCCTACGAGCAGTACTTC. Amino acid sequence: CASSSPNRAAYEQYF.

The rearrangement uses TRBV7-3 and TRBJ2-2, with 7 bases aligning to TRBD2. With V trimmed by 7 bases and J by 3 bases, 14 bases remained unmatched. Germline V lookup: CDR1 SGHTA, CDR2 FQGTGA. The CDR3 has 17 amino acids. Here the CDR3 DNA reads TGTGCCAGCACCCTAGGCGGGGGTGTGAAGGACACCGGGGAGCTGTTTTTT. It yields the protein CASTLGGGVKDTGELFF.

The V call is TRBV14, the J call TRBJ1-1; no firm D call. The V gene's germline CDR1 is SGHDN and CDR2 FVKESK. The ends were cut back, 11 bases at V and 7 bases at J, with 14 bases in the middle. This CDR3 has 11 residues. The CDR3 sequence: CACRVGIEAFF. CDR3 sequence (DNA): TGTGCCTGTCGTGTCGGCATTGAAGCTTTCTTT.

J is TRBJ1-4 and V is TRBV11-2; 7 positions agree with TRBD1. This CDR3 region has 15 residues. The V segment lost 5 bases and the J segment 7 bases; nucleotides outside the gene matches: 10. The V gene's germline CDR1 is SGHAT and CDR2 FQNNGV. The CDR3: CASSKTGTVGEKLFF. The CDR3, as DNA: TGTGCCAGCAGCAAAACCGGGACAGTGGGTGAAAAACTGTTTTTT.

This clone has only a few counts. V and J are TRBV7-9 and TRBJ2-7; perhaps TRBD1 as D (6 bases). CDR1 and CDR2 (germline): SEHNR, FQNEAQ (reference sequence). V was trimmed by 4 bases and J by 0 bases, leaving 7 bases between them. This CDR3 has 13 amino acids. The CDR3 DNA sequence: TGTGCCAGCAGCTGGGACACCTCCTACGAGCAGTACTTC. Translated, it gives CASSWDTSYEQYF.

In its sample, this clone was seen a few times. This chain connects TRBV6-5 to TRBJ1-2; tentative D call: TRBD1 (5 bases). V was shortened by 0 bases and J by 8 bases, with 13 bases between the two germline ends. The CDR3 consists of 14 residues. CDR1 and CDR2 from the germline V gene are MNHEY and SVGAGI. CDR3 DNA sequence: TGTGCCAGCAGTTACTCTCAGGGTAGATCAGGCTACACCTTC. It codes for CASSYSQGRSGYTF.

V usage is TRBV19 and J usage is TRBJ2-7, with 15 bases aligning to TRBD2. Germline CDR1 LNHDA, CDR2 SQIVND (reference sequence). This CDR3 spans 18 amino acids. Trimming removed 1 base from V and 2 bases from J; junction bases left unmatched: 6. The CDR3, as DNA: TGTGCCAGTAGTATAGCCCCGGGACTAGCGGGGGGTCCCTACGAGCAGTACTTC. Amino acids: CASSIAPGLAGGPYEQYF.

This clone was seen a single time. The chain recombines TRBV11-2 with TRBJ1-2; D is ambiguous. With 2 bases removed from V and 5 bases from J, the gap between germline ends came to 15 bases. Germline V CDR1 and CDR2: SGHAT, FQNNGV. CDR3 length equals 15 residues. CDR3 sequence reads: CASSLPMAGAYGYTF. In DNA, the CDR3 is TGTGCCAGCAGCTTACCGATGGCAGGAGCTTATGGCTACACCTTC.

The V and J genes are TRBV2 and TRBJ1-5; the D is unclear. Germline loops: CDR1 SNHLY, CDR2 FYNNEI. V was shortened by 4 bases and J by 0 bases, with 7 bases between the two germline ends. The CDR3 sequence is 14 residues long. The CDR3 sequence: CASSGYTSNQPQHF. Here the CDR3 DNA reads TGTGCCAGCAGTGGTTATACTAGCAATCAGCCCCAGCATTTT.

The chain carries TRBV5-6 and TRBJ1-2, with a tentative D call TRBD1 (6 bases). In germline, CDR1 is SGHDT, CDR2 YYEEEE. The CDR3 spans 16 residues. Between the trimmed V and J ends, which lost 1 base and 3 bases, there was a span of 16 bases. The CDR3 sequence is CASSLWGANRDYGYTF. CDR3 nucleotide sequence: TGTGCCAGCAGCTTGTGGGGGGCCAACCGGGACTATGGCTACACCTTC.

This chain joins TRBV5-4 and TRBJ1-2; no clear D. Germline-derived CDR1 and CDR2 are SGHNT and YYREEE (reference sequence). The CDR3 totals 14 residues. The ends were cut back, 1 base at V and 4 bases at J, with 11 bases in the middle. For the CDR3, the DNA is TGTGCCAGCAGCTTGACCGGACTTCTCTATGGCTACACCTTC. This encodes CASSLTGLLYGYTF.

This clone was observed once. This rearrangement joins TRBV6-4 to TRBJ1-6, with a possible D match to TRBD1 (5 bases). With 2 bases removed from V and 7 bases from J, the gap between germline ends came to 9 bases. CDR1 MRHNA and CDR2 SNTAGT come from the germline V gene. CDR3 length equals 14 residues. CDR3 nucleotides: TGTGCCAGCAGTGACCAGGGCGGAAATTCACCCCTCCACTTT. Translating it yields CASSDQGGNSPLHF.

V is TRBV7-2 and J is TRBJ2-7; tentatively, D is TRBD1 (6 bases). V shed 5 bases and J shed 7 bases, with 18 bases lying between them. Per germline, CDR1 SGHTA and CDR2 FQGNSA. CDR3 size: 14 residues. The DNA of the CDR3 is TGTGCCAGCAGCCCCGACAGGCCAAACTTAGAGCAGTACTTC. Protein sequence: CASSPDRPNLEQYF.

The chain links TRBV18 to TRBJ1-2; possible D gene TRBD1, 6 bases. V lost 5 bases to trimming and J lost 5 bases, with 15 bases between them. This CDR3 has 14 residues. The germline V gene encodes CDR1 KGHSH and CDR2 LQKENI. CDR3: CASSSTGSKYGYTF. The CDR3 DNA follows: TGTGCCAGCTCATCTACAGGGAGTAAATATGGCTACACCTTC.

This clone was observed a handful of times. The chain is built from TRBV5-4 and TRBJ1-1; D uncertain. Trimming removed 3 bases at V and 4 bases at J, with 13 bases between. Per the germline V gene, CDR1 is SGHNT and CDR2 is YYREEE (reference sequence). This CDR3 has 14 residues. CDR3 sequence reads: CASSSIMGGTEAFF. The DNA of the CDR3 is TGTGCCAGCAGCTCCATTATGGGCGGCACTGAAGCTTTCTTT.